These 12 T cell receptor beta chains were all obtained from the same sample, sequenced in a study of CD8 T cells in ankylosing spondylitis. TCRdb re-called the 5' RACE reads with MiXCR, one entry per CDR3 protein. The sample holds 150,000 to 200,000 distinct CDR3 sequences, roughly 10% seen once. The sequencing sample was made of blood, either unsorted or a sorted T cell fraction (not recorded which). All receptors derive from a male donor with ankylosing spondylitis or in good health (not recorded which).

This clonotype was detected only a few times. A much larger clone sits a single nucleotide away, making a read error possible. This chain joins TRBV11-2 and TRBJ2-3; unclear D gene. The CDR3 is 15 residues long. Germline-derived CDR1 and CDR2 are SGHAT and FQNNGV. Deletions cut 0 bases from V and 3 bases from J, with 10 bases between. CDR3 sequence: CASSLDETATDTQYF. The CDR3 nucleotides read TGTGCCAGCAGCTTAGATGAGACTGCGACAGATACGCAGTATTTT.

This clonotype was recorded a few times. This chain uses TRBV7-2 with TRBJ2-1, with TRBD1 identical over 9 bases. V lost 5 bases, J lost 10 bases, and 9 bases stayed unmatched. Per the germline V gene, CDR1 is SGHTA and CDR2 is FQGNSA. The CDR3 is made up of 14 amino acids. CDR3 nucleotides: TGTGCCAGCAGCCCGCAACAGGGGGCGGAGGAGCAGTTCTTC. Its protein product is CASSPQQGAEEQFF.

This clonotype was detected ten times or more. In DNA form, the CDR3 reads TGTGCCAGCAGCTCTAGGGGTGAGGGCTCTGGAAACACCATATATTTT. This gives the protein CASSSRGEGSGNTIYF. The chain recombines TRBV28 with TRBJ1-3; D is possibly TRBD1 (5 bases). Deletions cut 6 bases from V and 0 bases from J, with 15 bases between. Germline V gives CDR1 MDHEN, CDR2 SYDVKM. CDR3 length equals 16 residues.

The chain is built from TRBV20-1 and TRBJ1-6; TRBD1 aligns across 9 bases. Per the germline V gene, CDR1 is DFQATT and CDR2 is SNEGSKA (reference sequence). The CDR3 is 14 residues long. The V gene end was trimmed by 6 bases and the J gene end by 8 bases; junction bases not matched to a gene: 8. CDR3 in amino acids: CSANKGQGYSPLHF. CDR3 coding DNA: TGCAGTGCGAACAAGGGACAGGGATATTCACCCCTCCACTTT.

The V call is TRBV11-3, the J call TRBJ2-3; D possibly corresponds to TRBD1 (6 bases). This CDR3 has 16 amino acids. Between the trimmed V and J ends, which lost 6 bases and 5 bases, there was a span of 21 bases. The germline gives CDR1 SGHNT, CDR2 YENEEA. The CDR3 spells CASSSAQGSLGDTQYF. The DNA for the CDR3 is TGTGCCAGCAGTTCCGCACAGGGAAGTTTGGGAGATACGCAGTATTTT.

This chain connects TRBV5-1 to TRBJ2-7; D may be TRBD1 or TRBD2 (5 bases each). The germline V gene encodes CDR1 SGHRS and CDR2 YFSETQ. The V gene lost 5 bases and the J gene lost 5 bases, with 20 bases spanning the gap. This CDR3 has 15 amino acids. The CDR3 coding sequence is TGCGCCAGCAGGATAGGTTCGGGGCTCCAGAACGAGCAGTACTTC. Protein product: CASRIGSGLQNEQYF. The complete variable domain, with remaining parts taken from reference TRBV5-1 and TRBJ2-7, reads KAGVTQTPRYLIKTRGQQVTLSCSPISGHRSVSWYQQTPGQGLQFLFEYFSETQRNKGNFPGRFSGRQFSNSRSEMNVSTLELGDSALYLCASRIGSGLQNEQYFGPGTRLTVT.

This clonotype occurred many times. The chain employs TRBV6-1 and TRBJ1-1; TRBD1 aligns across 9 bases. Germline V gene lookup returns CDR1 MNHNS and CDR2 SASEGT. The J segment lost 1 base and the V segment lost 6 bases, leaving 9 bases of the junction unmatched. This CDR3 has 16 residues. CDR3 DNA: TGTGCCAGCAGGTTCGATCCGGGACAGGGGAACACTGAAGCTTTCTTT. Residues: CASRFDPGQGNTEAFF.

The chain carries TRBV24-1 and TRBJ2-1; D is perhaps TRBD1 (6 bases). Germline assignment: CDR1 KGHDR and CDR2 SFDVKD. Trimming shortened V by 7 bases and J by 6 bases, and 12 bases separated the two germline ends. The CDR3 totals 13 residues. The CDR3 is CATRQGGSNEQFF. CDR3 nucleotide sequence: TGTGCCACCAGACAGGGTGGGAGCAATGAGCAGTTCTTC.

There are many counts of this clonotype. V gene TRBV18 combines with J gene TRBJ1-1; D possibly corresponds to TRBD1 (5 bases). Trimming cost V 5 bases and J 1 base, with 14 bases left between them. The CDR3 has 15 residues. Per the germline V gene, CDR1 is KGHSH and CDR2 is LQKENI. The CDR3 sequence is CASSEGRLPNTEAFF. The CDR3 nucleotides are TGTGCCAGCTCAGAGGGGAGACTCCCGAACACTGAAGCTTTCTTT.

This clonotype was seen a handful of times. V usage is TRBV9 and J usage is TRBJ2-6, with D perhaps being TRBD1 or TRBD2 (5 bases each). V was trimmed by 4 bases and J by 0 bases, leaving 17 bases between them. The CDR3 has 18 amino acids. The germline V gene encodes CDR1 SGDLS and CDR2 YYNGEE. Written as DNA, the CDR3 is TGTGCCAGCAGCCCAGTCCCGGGACGGTTCTCTGGGGCCAACGTCCTGACTTTC. Protein sequence: CASSPVPGRFSGANVLTF.

This clonotype was found a few times. The chain employs TRBV14 and TRBJ2-1, with D hard to call. The CDR3 is 16 residues long. The germline V and J ends were trimmed by 4 bases and 0 bases, with 13 bases remaining between them. Germline loops: CDR1 SGHDN, CDR2 FVKESK. CDR3 region: CASSPLTESSYNEQFF. The CDR3 nucleotides are TGTGCCAGCAGCCCCCTGACGGAGAGCTCCTACAATGAGCAGTTCTTC.

This clonotype was seen many times. This rearrangement joins TRBV29-1 to TRBJ2-4; perhaps TRBD1 as D (6 bases). Germline CDR1 reads SQVTM; CDR2 reads ANQGSEA. This CDR3 has 14 residues. The V gene lost 7 bases and the J gene lost 0 bases, with 13 bases spanning the gap. The CDR3 loop reads CSGRGSGAKNIQYF. CDR3 coding DNA: TGCAGCGGAAGGGGGAGTGGAGCCAAAAACATTCAGTACTTC.